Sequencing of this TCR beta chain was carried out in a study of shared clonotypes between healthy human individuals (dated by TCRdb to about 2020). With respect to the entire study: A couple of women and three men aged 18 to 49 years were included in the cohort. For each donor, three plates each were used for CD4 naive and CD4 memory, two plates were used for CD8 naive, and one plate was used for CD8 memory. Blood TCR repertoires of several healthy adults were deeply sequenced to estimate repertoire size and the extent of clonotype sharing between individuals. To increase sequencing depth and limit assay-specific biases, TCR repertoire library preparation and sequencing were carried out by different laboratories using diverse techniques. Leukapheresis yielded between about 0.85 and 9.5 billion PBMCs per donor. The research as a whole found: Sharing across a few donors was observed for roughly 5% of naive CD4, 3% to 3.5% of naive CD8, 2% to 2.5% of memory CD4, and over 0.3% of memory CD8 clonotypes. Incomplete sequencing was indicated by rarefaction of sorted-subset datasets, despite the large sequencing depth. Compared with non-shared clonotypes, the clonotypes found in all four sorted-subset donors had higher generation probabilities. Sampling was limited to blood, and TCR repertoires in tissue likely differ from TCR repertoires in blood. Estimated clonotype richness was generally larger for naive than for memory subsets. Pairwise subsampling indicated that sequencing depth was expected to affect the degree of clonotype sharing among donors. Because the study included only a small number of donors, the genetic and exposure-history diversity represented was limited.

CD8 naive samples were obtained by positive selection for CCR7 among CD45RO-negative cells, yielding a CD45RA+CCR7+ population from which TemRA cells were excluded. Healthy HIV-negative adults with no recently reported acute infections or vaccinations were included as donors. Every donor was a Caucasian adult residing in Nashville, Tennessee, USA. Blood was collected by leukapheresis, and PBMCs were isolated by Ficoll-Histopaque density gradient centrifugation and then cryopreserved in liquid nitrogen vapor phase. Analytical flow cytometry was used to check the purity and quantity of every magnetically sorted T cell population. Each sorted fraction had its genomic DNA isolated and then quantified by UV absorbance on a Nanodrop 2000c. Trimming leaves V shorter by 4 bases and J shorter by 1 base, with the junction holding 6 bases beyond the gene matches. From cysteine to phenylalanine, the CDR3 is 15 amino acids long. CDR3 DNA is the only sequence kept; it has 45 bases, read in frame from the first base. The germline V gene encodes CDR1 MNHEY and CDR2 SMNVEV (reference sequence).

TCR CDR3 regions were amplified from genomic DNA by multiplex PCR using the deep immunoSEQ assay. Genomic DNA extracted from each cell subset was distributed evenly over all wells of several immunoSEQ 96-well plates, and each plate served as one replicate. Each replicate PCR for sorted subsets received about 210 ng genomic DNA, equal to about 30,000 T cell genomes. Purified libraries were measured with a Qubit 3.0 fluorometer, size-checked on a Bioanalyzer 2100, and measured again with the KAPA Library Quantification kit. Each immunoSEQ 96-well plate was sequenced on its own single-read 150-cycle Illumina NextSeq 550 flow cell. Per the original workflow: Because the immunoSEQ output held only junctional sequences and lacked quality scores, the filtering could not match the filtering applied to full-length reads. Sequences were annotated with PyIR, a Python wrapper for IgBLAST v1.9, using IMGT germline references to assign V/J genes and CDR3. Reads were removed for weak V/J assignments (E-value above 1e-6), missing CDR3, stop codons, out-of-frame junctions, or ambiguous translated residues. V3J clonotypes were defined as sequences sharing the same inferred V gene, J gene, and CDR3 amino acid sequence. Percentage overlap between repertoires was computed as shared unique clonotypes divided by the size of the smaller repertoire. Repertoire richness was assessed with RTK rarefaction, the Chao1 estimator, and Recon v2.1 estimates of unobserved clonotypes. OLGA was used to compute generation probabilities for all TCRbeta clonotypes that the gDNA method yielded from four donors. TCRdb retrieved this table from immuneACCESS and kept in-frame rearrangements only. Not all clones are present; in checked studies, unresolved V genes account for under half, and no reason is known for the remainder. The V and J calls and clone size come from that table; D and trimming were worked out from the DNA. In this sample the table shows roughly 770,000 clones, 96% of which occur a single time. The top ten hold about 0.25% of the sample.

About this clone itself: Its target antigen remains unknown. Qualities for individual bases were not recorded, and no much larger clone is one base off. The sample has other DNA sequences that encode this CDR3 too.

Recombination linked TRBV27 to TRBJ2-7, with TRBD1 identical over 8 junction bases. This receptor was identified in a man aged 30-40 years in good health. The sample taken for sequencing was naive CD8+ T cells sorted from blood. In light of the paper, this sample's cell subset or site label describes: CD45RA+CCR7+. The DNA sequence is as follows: TGTGCCAGCAGTTCCAGACAGGGGAATTCCTACGAGCAGTACTTC. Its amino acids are CASSSRQGNSYEQYF.